The rows below give T cell receptor beta chains drawn from one sample of a study of spatial heterogeneity in lung cancer. TCRdb re-derived calls from the 5' RACE reads in MiXCR, one entry per CDR3 protein. In the table there are about 60,000 distinct CDR3 sequences, roughly 8% of which are singletons. This specimen was PBMCs, taken at surgery. Receptors were obtained from a female donor with early-stage non-small cell lung cancer. Each CDR3 is given with its conserved first and last residue. D genes are given only for firm matches. Expanded clones are given a class, and other clones once, few, many or no size at all.

J gene,V gene,D gene,clone size,CDR3 protein,CDR3 DNA
TRBJ1-4,TRBV6-6,-,-,CASSPWKTNEKLFF,TGTGCCAGCAGCCCTTGGAAAACTAATGAAAAACTGTTTTTT
TRBJ2-5,TRBV12-3/TRBV12-4,-,many,CASSPGRLQETQYF,TGTGCCAGCAGTCCCGGTCGGCTCCAAGAGACCCAGTACTTC
TRBJ2-3,TRBV12-5,-,-,CASGLTDTQYF,TGTGCTAGTGGTCTCACAGATACGCAGTATTTT
TRBJ2-3,TRBV3-1,-,few,CASSQGRGTQYF,TGTGCCAGCAGCCAAGGTAGAGGTACGCAGTATTTT
TRBJ2-3,TRBV27,-,few,CASSPRVAGGGPTDTQYF,TGTGCCAGCAGCCCAAGGGTAGCAGGAGGGGGGCCCACAGATACGCAGTATTTT
TRBJ2-7,TRBV5-1,TRBD1,-,CASRPSGQDDEQYF,TGCGCCAGCAGACCTTCGGGACAGGACGACGAGCAGTACTTC
TRBJ1-3,TRBV11-2,TRBD1,few,CASSLAGQGTGNTIYF,TGTGCCAGCAGCTTAGCCGGACAGGGAACTGGAAACACCATATATTTT
TRBJ2-4,TRBV7-9,TRBD1,-,CASSLQYLLGTGNEAKNIQYF,TGTGCCAGCAGCTTACAATACTTATTAGGGACAGGGAATGAGGCCAAAAACATTCAGTACTTC
TRBJ1-1,TRBV28,-,few,CASSLSGGNTEAFF,TGTGCCAGCAGTTTGTCGGGGGGGAACACTGAAGCTTTCTTT
TRBJ1-2,TRBV2,TRBD1,-,CASSGDSYGYTF,TGTGCCAGCAGTGGGGACAGCTATGGCTACACCTTC
TRBJ2-7,TRBV5-1,TRBD1,-,CASSFGTGWAYEQYF,TGCGCCAGCAGCTTTGGGACAGGTTGGGCCTACGAGCAGTACTTC
TRBJ1-2,TRBV20-1,-,many,CSARIPSNYGYTF,TGCAGTGCTAGAATCCCGTCTAACTATGGCTACACCTTC
TRBJ1-5,TRBV6-1,-,many,CASTRKGSSNQPQHF,TGTGCCAGCACTCGCAAAGGGTCGAGCAATCAGCCCCAGCATTTT
TRBJ1-6,TRBV9,-,few,CASSVDQGQLNSPLHF,TGTGCCAGCAGCGTAGATCAGGGTCAGCTTAATTCACCCCTCCACTTT
TRBJ2-1,TRBV12-3/TRBV12-4,-,many,CASSLAGGNNEQFF,TGTGCCAGCAGTTTAGCGGGGGGTAACAATGAGCAGTTCTTC
TRBJ2-2,TRBV7-2,-,few,CASSLAGTENTGELFF,TGTGCCAGCAGCTTAGCCGGGACTGAGAACACCGGGGAGCTGTTTTTT
TRBJ2-5,TRBV7-7,-,few,CASTRGLGETQYF,TGTGCTAGCACCCGGGGCCTAGGGGAGACCCAGTACTTC
TRBJ1-5,TRBV28,-,few,CASSLSQSWGNTQPQHF,TGTGCCAGCAGTTTGTCCCAATCTTGGGGTAACACGCAGCCCCAGCATTTT
TRBJ1-1,TRBV29-1,TRBD1,few,CSVEREGAITEAFF,TGCAGCGTCGAGCGGGAGGGGGCGATAACTGAAGCTTTCTTT
TRBJ1-1,TRBV5-4,-,-,CASSFPVGAANTEAFF,TGTGCCAGCAGCTTCCCGGTGGGGGCCGCGAACACTGAAGCTTTCTTT
TRBJ2-7,TRBV12-3/TRBV12-4,-,-,CASSPGTAIPPPYEQYF,TGTGCCAGCAGCCCCGGGACTGCCATCCCTCCACCCTACGAGCAGTACTTC
TRBJ2-2,TRBV7-3,-,many,CASSRDRDTGELFF,TGTGCCAGCAGCCGGGACCGAGACACCGGGGAGCTGTTTTTT